A single sample gave rise to the 14 T cell receptor beta chains below, sequenced in a study of blood T cell repertoires in COVID-19. Assay: immunoSEQ multiplex PCR; the TCRdb copy retains only in-frame clones and omits some. The sample gives roughly 250,000 clones, around 87% of which show up once; about 1.6% is in the top ten. Sequencing was performed on PBMCs or T cells enriched from blood (not recorded which). The receptors shown here come from a woman aged 50 to 60 who had recovered from COVID-19.

The rearrangement uses TRBV5-1 and TRBJ2-2, with 9 bases fitting TRBD1. With 0 bases clipped from V and 5 bases from J, the junction kept 11 bases outside the gene matches. Germline lookup yields CDR1 SGHRS and CDR2 YFSETQ. This CDR3 is 18 amino acids long. The CDR3 spells CASSLGVSTGGITGELFF. The CDR3 DNA reads as TGCGCCAGCAGCTTGGGCGTTTCGACAGGGGGAATTACCGGGGAGCTGTTTTTT. Drawing the rest from reference TRBV5-1 and TRBJ2-2, the complete variable domain is KAGVTQTPRYLIKTRGQQVTLSCSPISGHRSVSWYQQTPGQGLQFLFEYFSETQRNKGNFPGRFSGRQFSNSRSEMNVSTLELGDSALYLCASSLGVSTGGITGELFFGEGSRLTVL.

This sequence joins TRBV30 and TRBJ2-2; D is possibly TRBD1 (5 bases). Trimming cost V 3 bases and J 2 bases, with 7 bases left between them. Germline CDR1 reads GTSNPN; CDR2 reads SVGIG (reference sequence). The CDR3 spans 13 residues. CDR3 in DNA: TGTGCCTGGAGAGGGGATAACACCGGGGAGCTGTTTTTT. Its protein product is CAWRGDNTGELFF.

The chain employs TRBV27 and TRBJ1-1; 7 positions match TRBD1. V shed 3 bases, J shed 5 bases, and the junction held 6 bases outside the gene matches. CDR1 MNHEY and CDR2 SMNVEV come from the germline V gene (reference sequence). This CDR3 comprises 14 residues. As DNA, the CDR3 is TGTGCCAGCAGTTTGACAGGGATTCGGACTGAAGCTTTCTTT. Translating gives CASSLTGIRTEAFF.

This clone was seen more than once but under ten times. The rearrangement links TRBV28 to TRBJ1-5; TRBD1 matches 8 bases. V lost 0 bases and J lost 5; bases outside the gene matches: 6. Looked up from germline, CDR1 is MDHEN and CDR2 is SYDVKM. This CDR3 spans 16 amino acids. CDR3 sequence: CASSLWTDRADQPQHF. The CDR3 nucleotides are TGTGCCAGCAGTTTATGGACGGACAGGGCCGATCAGCCCCAGCATTTT.

This clone was found once. The gene calls are TRBV27 and TRBJ2-7; D possibly corresponds to TRBD1 (5 bases). Trimming cost V 4 bases and J 2 bases, with 12 bases left between them. This CDR3 has 14 residues. The V gene's germline CDR1 is MNHEY and CDR2 SMNVEV (reference sequence). CDR3 DNA sequence: TGTGCCAGCAGTTCCCCAGGGAACACCTACGAGCAGTACTTC. This translates into CASSSPGNTYEQYF.

The genes are TRBV19 and TRBJ2-7, with TRBD1 identical over 8 bases. CDR3 size: 14 residues. Germline CDR1 reads LNHDA; CDR2 reads SQIVND (reference sequence). J gave up 5 bases and V 5 bases, and 8 bases lay outside the gene matches. In DNA form, the CDR3 reads TGTGCCAGTAGTTTCGACAGGGGTAGCAACGAGCAGTACTTC. It translates to CASSFDRGSNEQYF.

The chain joins TRBV5-1 to TRBJ2-7, with TRBD2 matching 8 bases. This CDR3 is 14 amino acids long. Germline V gives CDR1 SGHRS, CDR2 YFSETQ. V gave up 7 bases and J gave up 1 base; unmatched junction bases: 7. The CDR3 DNA reads TGCGCCAGCCATCCGACTAGCGAGTCCTACGAGCAGTACTTC. This translates into CASHPTSESYEQYF.

The chain is built from TRBV28 and TRBJ2-7; TRBD1 agrees at 9 bases. This CDR3 has 16 amino acids. Germline V gives CDR1 MDHEN, CDR2 SYDVKM. With V trimmed by 3 bases and J by 3 bases, 9 bases remained unmatched. In nucleotides, the CDR3 is TGTGCCAGCAGTTTCGTGGGACAGGGTCGAGGCTACGAGCAGTACTTC. Its protein is CASSFVGQGRGYEQYF.

CDR3 in DNA: TGTGCCAGCAGCCGCCTCGGACTTCGCTACGAGCAGTACTTC. This sequence encodes CASSRLGLRYEQYF. This chain uses TRBV5-4 with TRBJ2-7, with D possibly being TRBD2 (5 bases). The V end was cut by 4 bases, the J end by 3 bases, with 14 bases between. The CDR3 consists of 14 residues. CDR1 SGHNT and CDR2 YYREEE come from the germline V gene (reference sequence).

The chain links TRBV12-3 or TRBV12-4 to TRBJ1-2, with unresolved D. This CDR3 comprises 12 residues. V lost 5 bases and J 7 bases, leaving 11 bases between the germline ends. CDR3 sequence: CASSIASGGYTF. In nucleotides, the CDR3 is TGTGCCAGCAGTATCGCCTCGGGTGGCTACACCTTC.

The chain carries TRBV27 and TRBJ2-7; D might be TRBD2 (5 bases). From germline, CDR1 is MNHEY and CDR2 SMNVEV (reference sequence). The CDR3 length is 13 residues. Trimming removed 6 bases from V and 2 bases from J, with 11 bases in between. The CDR3 region is CASSIASTYEQYF. The CDR3 nucleotides are TGTGCCAGCAGCATAGCGTCGACCTACGAGCAGTACTTC.

The chain is built from TRBV29-1 and TRBJ1-1; D unclear. Trimming cost V 6 bases and J 9 bases, with 11 bases left between them. CDR3 size: 10 residues. The germline V gene has CDR1 SQVTM and CDR2 ANQGSEA. CDR3 region: CSVIGFQAFF. The CDR3 DNA is TGCAGCGTCATCGGTTTCCAAGCTTTCTTT. The whole variable domain, remainder taken from reference TRBV29-1 and TRBJ1-1, is SAVISQKPSRDICQRGTSLTIQCQVDSQVTMMFWYRQQPGQSLTLIATANQGSEATYESGFVIDKFPISRPNLTFSTLTVSNMSPEDSSIYLCSVIGFQAFFGQGTRLTVV.

The chain combines TRBV7-8 with TRBJ2-3, with TRBD2 matching over 7 bases. After removal of 3 bases from V and 3 bases from J, the junction contained 12 bases not matched to a gene. The CDR3 spans 17 residues. CDR1 and CDR2 from the germline V gene are SGHVS and FQNEAQ. The chain's CDR3 is CASSLGRRAGRTDTQYF. The DNA of the CDR3 is TGTGCCAGCAGCTTGGGTCGTCGAGCGGGAAGGACAGATACGCAGTATTTT. The whole variable domain, filled in from reference TRBV7-8 and TRBJ2-3, reads GAGVSQSPRYKVAKRGQDVALRCDPISGHVSLFWYQQALGQGPEFLTYFQNEAQLDKSGLPSDRFFAERPEGSVSTLKIQRTQQEDSAVYLCASSLGRRAGRTDTQYFGPGTRLTVL.

The chain combines TRBV28 with TRBJ1-2; TRBD1 matches at 8 bases. Germline CDR1 is MDHEN and CDR2 is SYDVKM. The CDR3 is made up of 14 amino acids. V gave up 10 bases and J gave up 5 bases; unmatched junction bases: 12. CDR3 DNA: TGTGCCACCCGAAACCCAGGGACAGGTTATGGCTACACCTTC. Amino acids: CATRNPGTGYGYTF.